A selection of T cell receptor beta chains follows, all from one sample in a study of PD-L1 blockade in urothelial cancer. Profiling relied on immunoSEQ multiplex PCR, and the TCRdb table lists in-frame clones only, not all of them. The profile shows about 32,000 clones, roughly 82% of them singletons. The sequencing used PBMCs, collected around atezolizumab (anti-PD-L1) treatment. The origin of the receptors is a man in his 60s with urothelial cancer. Each CDR3 is given with its conserved first and last residue. D genes are given only for firm matches. Expanded clones are given a class, and other clones once, few, many or no size at all.

D	length	size	V	J	CDR3	DNA
NA	13	NA	TRBV27	TRBJ1-2	CASSLPGEGGYTF	TGTGCCAGCAGTTTACCGGGAGAGGGTGGCTACACCTTC
NA	18	NA	TRBV7-2	TRBJ1-5	CASSSPPGGLNSNQPQHF	TGTGCCAGCAGCTCACCCCCGGGGGGCCTCAATAGCAATCAGCCCCAGCATTTT
TRBD2	13	NA	TRBV27	TRBJ2-7	CASSLREGYEQYF	TGTGCCAGCAGTTTGCGGGAGGGTTACGAGCAGTACTTC
NA	15	NA	TRBV5-1	TRBJ1-4	CASSTTDTPEGKLFF	TGCGCCAGCAGCACTACGGACACACCCGAAGGAAAACTGTTTTTT
NA	15	NA	TRBV6-5	TRBJ1-1	CASRTWGQDNTEAFF	TGTGCCAGCAGAACCTGGGGGCAGGACAACACTGAAGCTTTCTTT
TRBD1	15	NA	TRBV11-3	TRBJ1-6	CASSFGTGGNSPLHF	TGTGCCAGCAGCTTCGGGACAGGGGGAAATTCACCCCTCCACTTT
TRBD2	13	once	TRBV19	TRBJ2-5	CASSLRLAETQYF	TGTGCCAGTAGTCTCCGACTAGCCGAGACCCAGTACTTC
TRBD2	17	NA	TRBV9	TRBJ2-1	CASSAPGLANERGEQFF	TGTGCCAGCAGCGCCCCGGGACTAGCGAATGAACGGGGTGAGCAGTTCTTC
NA	15	once	TRBV9	TRBJ2-7	CASSLQLGSSYEQYF	TGTGCCAGCAGCCTCCAACTCGGTAGCTCCTACGAGCAGTACTTC
TRBD1	11	NA	TRBV6-5	TRBJ1-5	CASRDRGAQHF	TGTGCCAGCAGGGACAGGGGGGCCCAGCATTTT
TRBD1	17	NA	TRBV5-6	TRBJ1-2	CASSFEGARTPNYGYTF	TGTGCCAGCAGCTTTGAGGGGGCCCGCACCCCTAACTATGGCTACACCTTC
TRBD2	14	NA	TRBV5-5	TRBJ2-3	CASSLDAGADTQYF	TGTGCCAGCAGCTTGGATGCGGGAGCAGATACGCAGTATTTT
TRBD2	15	once	TRBV7-2	TRBJ2-7	CASSFRLAGVYEQYF	TGTGCCAGCAGCTTTAGACTAGCGGGGGTCTACGAGCAGTACTTC
TRBD2	16	NA	TRBV4-1	TRBJ2-1	CASSQEASGHPNEQFF	TGCGCCAGCAGCCAAGAGGCTAGCGGCCACCCCAATGAGCAGTTCTTC
NA	18	NA	TRBV19	TRBJ1-1	CASSIFGPRGGQNTEAFF	TGTGCCAGTAGTATTTTCGGACCAAGAGGAGGGCAAAACACTGAAGCTTTCTTT
NA	18	NA	TRBV5-8	TRBJ2-2	CASSLVKLAVPNTGELFF	TGTGCCAGCAGCTTGGTAAAACTCGCGGTCCCGAACACCGGGGAGCTGTTTTTT
NA	15	NA	TRBV5-4	TRBJ2-1	CASSETLSSYNEQFF	TGTGCCAGCAGCGAGACTCTTAGCTCCTACAATGAGCAGTTCTTC
NA	15	NA	TRBV7-9	TRBJ1-4	CASSLRVGVGEKLFF	TGTGCCAGCAGCTTAAGGGTAGGGGTCGGGGAAAAACTGTTTTTT
TRBD1	15	NA	TRBV30	TRBJ1-5	CAWRYRDRANQPQHF	TGTGCCTGGAGGTATCGGGACAGGGCAAATCAGCCCCAGCATTTT
NA	16	NA	TRBV9	TRBJ1-4	CASSVSQGQTNEKLFF	TGTGCCAGCAGCGTTTCGCAGGGGCAGACCAATGAAAAACTGTTTTTT
NA	14	NA	TRBV2	TRBJ1-4	CASSESGFREKLFF	TGTGCCAGCAGTGAGTCGGGGTTTCGTGAAAAACTGTTTTTT
TRBD1	13	NA	TRBV6-6	TRBJ1-2	CASSSTGNYGYTF	TGTGCCAGCAGCTCGACAGGGAACTATGGCTACACCTTC
TRBD1	16	NA	TRBV7-8	TRBJ2-7	CASSLAEPGGQYEQYF	TGTGCCAGCAGCTTAGCAGAACCAGGGGGTCAGTACGAGCAGTACTTC
NA	15	NA	TRBV7-2	TRBJ1-5	CASSLRRNSNQPQHF	TGTGCCAGCAGCTTACGGAGGAATAGCAATCAGCCCCAGCATTTT
TRBD2	14	NA	TRBV9	TRBJ2-1	CASSGGGRMSEQFF	TGTGCCAGCAGCGGGGGGGGTCGAATGAGTGAGCAGTTCTTC
NA	19	NA	TRBV4-1	TRBJ1-6	CASSQGWGGSGVLNSPLHF	TGCGCCAGCAGCCAAGGCTGGGGGGGTTCAGGAGTCCTTAATTCACCCCTCCACTTT
NA	13	NA	TRBV10-2	TRBJ2-5	CARLLGVKETQYF	TGCGCCCGCCTCTTGGGAGTTAAAGAGACCCAGTACTTC
NA	16	NA	TRBV5-1	TRBJ1-5	CASSLAPGKGSQPQHF	TGCGCCAGCAGCTTGGCCCCAGGGAAGGGCAGTCAGCCCCAGCATTTT
NA	13	NA	TRBV7-8	TRBJ2-1	CASSLQAFNEQFF	TGTGCCAGCAGCTTACAGGCCTTCAATGAGCAGTTCTTC
TRBD2	15	NA	TRBV5-1	TRBJ2-5	CASSVVAGASKTQYF	TGCGCCAGCAGCGTAGTAGCGGGAGCTTCGAAGACCCAGTACTTC
NA	16	NA	TRBV19	TRBJ2-3	CASSISASESTDTQYF	TGTGCCAGTAGTATCTCGGCTTCGGAGAGCACAGATACGCAGTATTTT
NA	13	NA	TRBV7-2	TRBJ1-4	CASSRTLNEKLFF	TGTGCCAGCAGCCGGACTTTAAATGAAAAACTGTTTTTT
TRBD1	10	NA	TRBV20-1	TRBJ1-2	CSTGGVGYTF	TGCAGTACAGGGGGGGTCGGCTACACCTTC
TRBD1	13	NA	TRBV27	TRBJ1-5	CASSLTGGQPQHF	TGTGCCAGCAGTTTAACAGGGGGGCAGCCCCAGCATTTT
NA	15	NA	TRBV4-2	TRBJ2-5	CASRFEGGPQETQYF	TGTGCCAGCAGGTTCGAAGGCGGGCCTCAAGAGACCCAGTACTTC
TRBD1	17	NA	TRBV19	TRBJ1-2	CASSVVGTERANYGYTF	TGTGCCAGTAGTGTCGTTGGGACAGAACGGGCTAACTATGGCTACACCTTC
NA	14	once	TRBV5-1	TRBJ2-2	CATKTIANTGELFF	TGCGCCACCAAGACAATCGCGAACACCGGGGAGCTGTTTTTT
TRBD1	13	NA	TRBV30	TRBJ2-7	CACVGDRTYEQYF	TGTGCCTGTGTGGGGGACAGAACCTACGAGCAGTACTTC
TRBD1	14	NA	TRBV7-2	TRBJ2-7	CASSLGRGSYEQYF	TGTGCCAGCAGCTTGGGCAGGGGGTCCTACGAGCAGTACTTC
TRBD2	16	NA	TRBV7-8	TRBJ2-7	CASSLATSGSSYEQYF	TGTGCCAGCAGCTTAGCGACTAGCGGGAGCTCCTACGAGCAGTACTTC
TRBD1	13	NA	TRBV5-5	TRBJ2-7	CASRGQGIYEQYF	TGTGCCAGCAGGGGACAGGGGATCTACGAGCAGTACTTC
NA	16	NA	TRBV7-8	TRBJ2-1	CASSRGVAVTYNEQFF	TGTGCCAGCAGCCGAGGAGTTGCGGTTACCTACAATGAGCAGTTCTTC
TRBD1	14	NA	TRBV18	TRBJ2-7	CASSPGQVQYEQYF	TGTGCCAGCTCACCGGGACAGGTCCAGTACGAGCAGTACTTC
TRBD2	15	NA	TRBV7-2	TRBJ2-1	CASSLGTSGENEQFF	TGTGCCAGCAGTCTAGGGACTAGCGGGGAGAATGAGCAGTTCTTC
TRBD2	17	NA	TRBV5-1	TRBJ2-1	CASSVGTSGRTHNEQFF	TGCGCCAGCAGCGTCGGGACTAGCGGGAGGACCCACAATGAGCAGTTCTTC
NA	13	NA	TRBV30	TRBJ1-6	CAWTGASNSPLHF	TGTGCCTGGACAGGGGCTTCGAATTCACCCCTCCACTTT
TRBD1	12	NA	TRBV5-1	TRBJ1-1	CASSLGTDEAFF	TGCGCCAGCAGCCTTGGGACAGATGAAGCTTTCTTT
TRBD2	15	NA	TRBV5-1	TRBJ2-7	CASSPRLAGAYEQYF	TGCGCCAGCAGCCCTAGGCTAGCGGGGGCCTACGAGCAGTACTTC
TRBD1	17	NA	TRBV27	TRBJ1-6	CASSPPGQGGRRSPLHF	TGTGCCAGCAGTCCTCCGGGACAGGGAGGTCGCAGATCACCCCTCCACTTT
NA	15	NA	TRBV6-5	TRBJ1-1	CASIDSLFMNTEAFF	TGTGCCAGCATAGACAGCTTGTTCATGAACACTGAAGCTTTCTTT
TRBD1	12	NA	TRBV30	TRBJ2-7	CACRTGRGEQYF	TGTGCCTGCCGGACAGGGAGAGGGGAGCAGTACTTC
TRBD1	12	once	TRBV2	TRBJ1-1	CASSASGQGGFF	TGTGCCAGCAGCGCCTCGGGACAGGGAGGTTTCTTT
NA	13	NA	TRBV7-6	TRBJ2-7	CASSHRETYEQYF	TGTGCCAGCAGCCACAGGGAAACCTACGAGCAGTACTTC
NA	13	NA	TRBV18	TRBJ2-5	CASSPAGPETQYF	TGTGCCAGCTCACCAGCGGGGCCCGAGACCCAGTACTTC
TRBD1	13	NA	TRBV25-1	TRBJ2-5	CASKGQSQETQYF	TGTGCCAGCAAGGGACAGAGCCAAGAGACCCAGTACTTC
NA	13	NA	TRBV6-5	TRBJ1-5	CASSPTWAQPQHF	TGTGCCAGCAGCCCTACCTGGGCTCAGCCCCAGCATTTT